These T cell receptor beta chains were read from a single sample in a study of blood T cell repertoires in COVID-19. Generated by immunoSEQ multiplex PCR, the TCRdb table keeps only in-frame clones and is missing some. The sample holds 270,000 or so clones; 84% are singletons and the top ten take roughly 8.6%. Sequencing was performed on peripheral blood. The receptors shown here come from a human donor in a cohort sampled during active COVID-19. CDR3s include the opening cysteine and the closing phenylalanine or tryptophan. The D gene is left open where the match is weak. Size values are once, few and many counts, or a class for expanded clones, and some rows have none.

abundance: .
d_gene: .
v_gene: TRBV9
j_gene: TRBJ2-5
CDR3nt: TGTGCCAGCAGCGTAGACGGGGGAGCCAGTGAGACCCAGTACTTC
CDR3aa: CASSVDGGASETQYF

abundance: few
d_gene: TRBD1
v_gene: TRBV6-5
j_gene: TRBJ1-1
CDR3nt: TGTGCCAGCAGGACAGGGTTGAACACTGAAGCTTTCTTT
CDR3aa: CASRTGLNTEAFF

abundance: .
d_gene: .
v_gene: TRBV4-1
j_gene: TRBJ1-1
CDR3nt: TGCGCCAGCAGCCAAGTTAATCTAGTTTATTACACTGAAGCTTTCTTT
CDR3aa: CASSQVNLVYYTEAFF

abundance: .
d_gene: .
v_gene: TRBV9
j_gene: TRBJ2-3
CDR3nt: TGTGCCAGCAGCGATGACATAGATACGCAGTATTTT
CDR3aa: CASSDDIDTQYF

abundance: .
d_gene: TRBD1
v_gene: TRBV5-5
j_gene: TRBJ1-2
CDR3nt: TGTGCCAGCAGCTTGTTGGGACAGGGCCCGGGGGGAGGCTACACCTTC
CDR3aa: CASSLLGQGPGGGYTF

abundance: .
d_gene: TRBD1
v_gene: TRBV6-5
j_gene: TRBJ2-7
CDR3nt: TGTGCCAGCAGTTGGGGTGGGACAGGCTCCTACGAGCAGTACTTC
CDR3aa: CASSWGGTGSYEQYF

abundance: .
d_gene: .
v_gene: TRBV2
j_gene: TRBJ2-5
CDR3nt: TGTGCCAGCAATCCCCTAGGAGAGGGGGCCCAGTACTTC
CDR3aa: CASNPLGEGAQYF

abundance: .
d_gene: .
v_gene: TRBV14
j_gene: TRBJ2-6
CDR3nt: TGTGCCAGCAGCCAAGTTAGTTACGATATTGGGGCCAACGTCCTGACTTTC
CDR3aa: CASSQVSYDIGANVLTF

abundance: .
d_gene: TRBD1
v_gene: TRBV5-6
j_gene: TRBJ1-2
CDR3nt: TGTGCCAGCAGCTTGGGGACAGGGGGACATGGCTACACCTTC
CDR3aa: CASSLGTGGHGYTF

abundance: .
d_gene: .
v_gene: TRBV7-8
j_gene: TRBJ2-7
CDR3nt: TGTGCCAGCAGCTTCCTCGTTGGAGGTTACGAGCAGTACTTC
CDR3aa: CASSFLVGGYEQYF

abundance: .
d_gene: .
v_gene: TRBV7-9
j_gene: TRBJ2-1
CDR3nt: TGTGCCAGCGAAATGAGGCCGACGAATGAGCAGTTCTTC
CDR3aa: CASEMRPTNEQFF

abundance: .
d_gene: TRBD2
v_gene: TRBV19
j_gene: TRBJ2-1
CDR3nt: TGTGCCAGTACCCCCGGGACTAGCGGGAGAGGGGGGTCATACAATGAGCAGTTCTTC
CDR3aa: CASTPGTSGRGGSYNEQFF

abundance: .
d_gene: TRBD2
v_gene: TRBV7-2
j_gene: TRBJ2-1
CDR3nt: TGTGCCAGCAGCTTAGTCGGGAGGACCTACAATGAGCAGTTCTTC
CDR3aa: CASSLVGRTYNEQFF

abundance: .
d_gene: .
v_gene: TRBV28
j_gene: TRBJ1-5
CDR3nt: TGTGCCAGCAGTCCCACGGGCAATCAGCCCCAGCATTTT
CDR3aa: CASSPTGNQPQHF

abundance: .
d_gene: TRBD1
v_gene: TRBV3-1/TRBV3-2
j_gene: TRBJ1-6
CDR3nt: TGTGCCAGCAGCCTGGACAGGGTGGTAGCGGAACCCCTCCACTTT
CDR3aa: CASSLDRVVAEPLHF

abundance: .
d_gene: .
v_gene: TRBV9
j_gene: TRBJ2-7
CDR3nt: TGTGCCAGCAGCGTAACCGGGAGCTCCTACGAGCAGTACTTC
CDR3aa: CASSVTGSSYEQYF

abundance: .
d_gene: TRBD2
v_gene: TRBV7-9
j_gene: TRBJ2-1
CDR3nt: TGTGCCAGCAGCTTAGGAAGGGGACTAGCGGCCAACTACAATGAGCAGTTCTTC
CDR3aa: CASSLGRGLAANYNEQFF

abundance: .
d_gene: .
v_gene: TRBV3-1/TRBV3-2
j_gene: TRBJ1-3
CDR3nt: TGTGCCAGCAGCCCGGGGTTACAGGGTGGAAACACCATATATTTT
CDR3aa: CASSPGLQGGNTIYF

abundance: .
d_gene: .
v_gene: TRBV11-2
j_gene: TRBJ2-7
CDR3nt: TGTGCCAGCAGCTTGGGAGTCTCCTACGAGCAGTACTTC
CDR3aa: CASSLGVSYEQYF

abundance: .
d_gene: TRBD1
v_gene: TRBV5-4
j_gene: TRBJ1-2
CDR3nt: TGTGCCAGCAGCTCGTCACAGGGGAACAGTGGCTACACCTTC
CDR3aa: CASSSSQGNSGYTF

abundance: .
d_gene: TRBD1
v_gene: TRBV5-4
j_gene: TRBJ1-6
CDR3nt: TGTGCCAGCAGCTTGGGAACAGGGGGCCATAATTCACCCCTCCACTTT
CDR3aa: CASSLGTGGHNSPLHF

abundance: .
d_gene: .
v_gene: TRBV9
j_gene: TRBJ2-5
CDR3nt: TGTGCCAGCAGCGTAGGAGAGGGAGGACTTGGCCAGACCCAGTACTTC
CDR3aa: CASSVGEGGLGQTQYF

abundance: .
d_gene: .
v_gene: TRBV27
j_gene: TRBJ2-7
CDR3nt: TGTGCCAGCAGTTTGGCAAAGGGGGTACCCGGGGAGCAGTACTTC
CDR3aa: CASSLAKGVPGEQYF

abundance: .
d_gene: .
v_gene: TRBV19
j_gene: TRBJ1-2
CDR3nt: TGTGCCAGTAGTCACCGGGACACTCTTGGCTACACCTTC
CDR3aa: CASSHRDTLGYTF

abundance: .
d_gene: .
v_gene: TRBV5-1
j_gene: TRBJ1-4
CDR3nt: TGCGCCAGCAGCTTGGTCGGATTGACATCAGGAGGAGTACGGGAAAAACTGTTTTTT
CDR3aa: CASSLVGLTSGGVREKLFF

abundance: once
d_gene: .
v_gene: TRBV4-1
j_gene: TRBJ2-3
CDR3nt: TGCGCCAGCAGCCAAGCACAGGGGTCCGTGCGGGAATATACGCAGTATTTT
CDR3aa: CASSQAQGSVREYTQYF

abundance: .
d_gene: TRBD1
v_gene: TRBV11-2
j_gene: TRBJ2-3
CDR3nt: TGTGCCAGCAGCCGCGTGATGACAGGGGGCAAAGATACGCAGTATTTT
CDR3aa: CASSRVMTGGKDTQYF

abundance: .
d_gene: TRBD1
v_gene: TRBV27
j_gene: TRBJ2-2
CDR3nt: TGTGCCAGCAGTTCCACAGGGGTCTACACCGGGGAGCTGTTTTTT
CDR3aa: CASSSTGVYTGELFF

abundance: .
d_gene: .
v_gene: TRBV28
j_gene: TRBJ1-2
CDR3nt: TGTGCCAGCAGTTCATCCACATTGAGGGGAGGGGTGGAGGGCTACACCTTC
CDR3aa: CASSSSTLRGGVEGYTF

abundance: once
d_gene: .
v_gene: TRBV7-2
j_gene: TRBJ2-1
CDR3nt: TGTGCCAGCAGCCTGGGGTGGGGCGGGGATGGAGTTGAGCAGTTCTTC
CDR3aa: CASSLGWGGDGVEQFF

abundance: .
d_gene: .
v_gene: TRBV12-5
j_gene: TRBJ2-7
CDR3nt: TGTGCTAGTGGTCCCCGCGCGGGCGAGCAGTACTTC
CDR3aa: CASGPRAGEQYF

abundance: .
d_gene: .
v_gene: TRBV5-1
j_gene: TRBJ1-1
CDR3nt: TGCGCCAGCAGCTTGAACGCGGCGAACACTGAAGCTTTCTTT
CDR3aa: CASSLNAANTEAFF

abundance: .
d_gene: .
v_gene: TRBV25-1
j_gene: TRBJ2-5
CDR3nt: TGTGCCAGCAGTGAAATAGGGTCAGGGTTCCAAGAGACCCAGTACTTC
CDR3aa: CASSEIGSGFQETQYF

abundance: .
d_gene: TRBD1
v_gene: TRBV19
j_gene: TRBJ2-4
CDR3nt: TGTGCCAGTAGTGACCGGGACAGAGCCAAAAACATTCAGTACTTC
CDR3aa: CASSDRDRAKNIQYF

abundance: few
d_gene: TRBD1
v_gene: TRBV12-5
j_gene: TRBJ2-5
CDR3nt: TGTGCTAGTGGTCCCCCACACACCCGGGACAGGTTTAAGGAGACCCAGTACTTC
CDR3aa: CASGPPHTRDRFKETQYF

abundance: .
d_gene: .
v_gene: TRBV6-4
j_gene: TRBJ2-7
CDR3nt: TGTGCCAGCACCTATTCCTACGAGCAGTACTTC
CDR3aa: CASTYSYEQYF

abundance: once
d_gene: .
v_gene: TRBV2
j_gene: TRBJ2-7
CDR3nt: TGTGCCAGCAGCGAGGACGGGGGATTGTACGAGCAGTACTTC
CDR3aa: CASSEDGGLYEQYF

abundance: few
d_gene: .
v_gene: TRBV4-1
j_gene: TRBJ2-3
CDR3nt: TGCGCCAGCAGCCAAGATCCAGGGCCCACAGATACGCAGTATTTT
CDR3aa: CASSQDPGPTDTQYF

abundance: once
d_gene: TRBD1
v_gene: TRBV6-6
j_gene: TRBJ1-4
CDR3nt: TGTGCCAGCAGTCAGGGGGTTGAAAAACTGTTTTTT
CDR3aa: CASSQGVEKLFF

abundance: once
d_gene: .
v_gene: TRBV6-5
j_gene: TRBJ1-1
CDR3nt: TGTGCCAGCGGTAGGAGGACTGAAGCTTTCTTT
CDR3aa: CASGRRTEAFF

abundance: .
d_gene: TRBD2
v_gene: TRBV7-2
j_gene: TRBJ2-1
CDR3nt: TGTGCCAGCAGCTTAGTTCTAGCGGGGGGCCACAATGAGCAGTTCTTC
CDR3aa: CASSLVLAGGHNEQFF

abundance: .
d_gene: TRBD1
v_gene: TRBV12-5
j_gene: TRBJ1-4
CDR3nt: TGTGCTAGTGGTTCTGTGCAGGGGGGTAATGAAAAACTGTTTTTT
CDR3aa: CASGSVQGGNEKLFF

abundance: .
d_gene: TRBD1
v_gene: TRBV5-6
j_gene: TRBJ1-3
CDR3nt: TGTGCCAGCAGAAACAGGGGTTTCGGAAACACCATATATTTT
CDR3aa: CASRNRGFGNTIYF

abundance: .
d_gene: .
v_gene: TRBV5-1
j_gene: TRBJ1-6
CDR3nt: TGCGCCAGCAGCTTAGGCACCGAGGGTTCACCCCTCCACTTT
CDR3aa: CASSLGTEGSPLHF

abundance: .
d_gene: TRBD2
v_gene: TRBV2
j_gene: TRBJ2-2
CDR3nt: TGTGCCAGCAGTCCTAGCGGGAGTAATAACGGGGAGCTGTTTTTT
CDR3aa: CASSPSGSNNGELFF

abundance: once
d_gene: TRBD2
v_gene: TRBV4-1
j_gene: TRBJ2-7
CDR3nt: TGCGCCAGCAGCCAAGGGACGGCTAGCGGGGGGTTCTACGAGCAGTACTTC
CDR3aa: CASSQGTASGGFYEQYF

abundance: .
d_gene: TRBD1
v_gene: TRBV6-1
j_gene: TRBJ1-2
CDR3nt: TGTGCCAGCGACTCCGGGACAGGAGGGGGCTACACCTTC
CDR3aa: CASDSGTGGGYTF

abundance: .
d_gene: TRBD1
v_gene: TRBV11-2
j_gene: TRBJ1-2
CDR3nt: TGTGCCAGCAGTCAAAATTCCGGGACAGGGGTTTACCATGGCTACACCTTC
CDR3aa: CASSQNSGTGVYHGYTF

abundance: .
d_gene: .
v_gene: TRBV5-1
j_gene: TRBJ1-1
CDR3nt: TGCGCCAGCAGCTTGGCCGCAGGGTGGGATACTGAAGCTTTCTTT
CDR3aa: CASSLAAGWDTEAFF

abundance: .
d_gene: .
v_gene: TRBV4-2
j_gene: TRBJ1-2
CDR3nt: TGTGCCAGCAGCCAAGCTGATCGGTCCAGGATTAACTATGGCTACACCTTC
CDR3aa: CASSQADRSRINYGYTF

abundance: .
d_gene: TRBD1
v_gene: TRBV7-9
j_gene: TRBJ1-6
CDR3nt: TGTGCCAGCAGCGCCGACAGGGTTTTTTCACCCCTCCACTTT
CDR3aa: CASSADRVFSPLHF

abundance: .
d_gene: .
v_gene: TRBV4-3
j_gene: TRBJ2-3
CDR3nt: TGCGCCAGCAGCCAAGATCTCGGGAGACCCCCGGATACGCAGTATTTT
CDR3aa: CASSQDLGRPPDTQYF

abundance: .
d_gene: TRBD1
v_gene: TRBV5-1
j_gene: TRBJ2-7
CDR3nt: TGCGCCAGCAGCCCAGGGACAGTCTTTCTCGAGCAGTACTTC
CDR3aa: CASSPGTVFLEQYF